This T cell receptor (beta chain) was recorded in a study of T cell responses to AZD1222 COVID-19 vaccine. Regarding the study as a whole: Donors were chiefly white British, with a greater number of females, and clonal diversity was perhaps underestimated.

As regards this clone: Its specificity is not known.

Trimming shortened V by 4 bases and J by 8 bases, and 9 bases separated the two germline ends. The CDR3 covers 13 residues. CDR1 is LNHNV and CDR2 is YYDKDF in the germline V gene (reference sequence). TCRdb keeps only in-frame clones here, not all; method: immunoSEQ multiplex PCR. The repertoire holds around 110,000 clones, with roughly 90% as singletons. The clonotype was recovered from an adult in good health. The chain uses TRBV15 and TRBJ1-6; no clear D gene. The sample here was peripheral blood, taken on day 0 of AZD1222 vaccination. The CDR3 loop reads CATSTGLYSPLHF. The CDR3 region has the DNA TGTGCCACCAGCACCGGTCTCTATTCACCCCTCCACTTT.